This TCR beta chain was identified during a study of naive and memory T cell subsets. The study's findings and limits: Gini index rose across naive, CM, EM and EMRA in CD4 and CD8.

The sample holds a few counts of this clonotype. The antigen is not known. The CDR3 covers 16 residues. The V end lost 2 bases, the J end lost 0 bases, and 11 bases lay between the germline ends. The germline CDR1 and CDR2 sequences are MNHEY and SVGAGI. Two oligonucleotides, mixed equimolar, formed the beta constant-region primer covering TRBC1 and TRBC2. Nested alpha and beta constant-region primers with the SP2 primer drove four PCR rounds on ligated cDNA. TCRdb recomputed calls from the UMI-ligation and nested PCR reads with MiXCR, one row per CDR3 protein. Of tens of thousands of distinct CDR3 sequences listed, 15% to 20% are singletons.

The chain employs TRBV6-5 and TRBJ2-1; a possible D gene is TRBD2 (6 bases). This clonotype was sampled from a human donor in good health. Sequenced input: effector memory CD4+ T cells from blood. The subset was: effector memory, CD45RA- CD27-. The CDR3, as DNA: TGTGCCAGCAGTTACCCAGGCGGGGTCTCCTACAATGAGCAGTTCTTC. As protein: CASSYPGGVSYNEQFF.